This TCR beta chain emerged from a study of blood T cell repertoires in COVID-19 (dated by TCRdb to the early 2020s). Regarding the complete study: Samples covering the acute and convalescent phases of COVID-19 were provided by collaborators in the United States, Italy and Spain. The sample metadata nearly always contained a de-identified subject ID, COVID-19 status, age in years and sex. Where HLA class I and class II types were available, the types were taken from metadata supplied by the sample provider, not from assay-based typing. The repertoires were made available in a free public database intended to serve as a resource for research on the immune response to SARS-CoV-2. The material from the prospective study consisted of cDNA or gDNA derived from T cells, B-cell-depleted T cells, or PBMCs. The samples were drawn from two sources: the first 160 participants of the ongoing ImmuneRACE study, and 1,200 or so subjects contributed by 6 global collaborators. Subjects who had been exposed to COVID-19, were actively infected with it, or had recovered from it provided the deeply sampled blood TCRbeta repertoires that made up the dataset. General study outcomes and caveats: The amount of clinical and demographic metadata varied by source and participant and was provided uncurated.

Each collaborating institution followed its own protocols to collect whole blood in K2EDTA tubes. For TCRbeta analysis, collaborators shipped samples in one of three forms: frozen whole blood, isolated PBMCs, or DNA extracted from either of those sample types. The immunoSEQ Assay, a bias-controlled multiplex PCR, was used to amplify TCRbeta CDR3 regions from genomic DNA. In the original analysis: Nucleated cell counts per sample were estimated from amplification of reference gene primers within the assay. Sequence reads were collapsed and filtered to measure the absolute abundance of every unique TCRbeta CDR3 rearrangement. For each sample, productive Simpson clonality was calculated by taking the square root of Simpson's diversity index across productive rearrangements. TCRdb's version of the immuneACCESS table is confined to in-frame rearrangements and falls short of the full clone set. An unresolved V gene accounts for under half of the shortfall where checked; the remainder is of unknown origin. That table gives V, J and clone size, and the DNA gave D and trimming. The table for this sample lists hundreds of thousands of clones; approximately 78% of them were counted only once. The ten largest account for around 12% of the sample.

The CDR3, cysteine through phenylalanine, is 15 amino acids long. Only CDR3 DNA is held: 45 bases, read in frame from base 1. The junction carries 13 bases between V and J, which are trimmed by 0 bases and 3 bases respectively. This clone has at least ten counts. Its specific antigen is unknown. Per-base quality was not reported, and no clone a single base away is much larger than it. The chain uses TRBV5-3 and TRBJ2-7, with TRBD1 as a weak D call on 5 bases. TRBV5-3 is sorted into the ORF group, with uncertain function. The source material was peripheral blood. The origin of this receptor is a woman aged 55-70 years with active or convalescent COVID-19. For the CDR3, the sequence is CARSLEGQTDYEQYF. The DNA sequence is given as TGTGCCAGAAGCTTGGAGGGCCAGACAGACTACGAGCAGTACTTC.